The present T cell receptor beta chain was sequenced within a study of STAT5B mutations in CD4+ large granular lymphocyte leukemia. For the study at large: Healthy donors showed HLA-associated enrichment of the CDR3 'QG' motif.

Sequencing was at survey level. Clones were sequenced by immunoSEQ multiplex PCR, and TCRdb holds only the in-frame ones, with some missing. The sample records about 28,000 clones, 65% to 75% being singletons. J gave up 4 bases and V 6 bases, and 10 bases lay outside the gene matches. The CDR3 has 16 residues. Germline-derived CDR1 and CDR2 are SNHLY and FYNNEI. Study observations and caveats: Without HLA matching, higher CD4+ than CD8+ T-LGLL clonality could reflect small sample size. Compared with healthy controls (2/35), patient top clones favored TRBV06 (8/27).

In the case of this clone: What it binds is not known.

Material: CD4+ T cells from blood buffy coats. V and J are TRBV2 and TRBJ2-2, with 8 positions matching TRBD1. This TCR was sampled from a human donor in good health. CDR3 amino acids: CASRGQGAWSTGELFF. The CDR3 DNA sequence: TGTGCCAGCAGAGGTCAGGGGGCATGGAGCACCGGGGAGCTGTTTTTT.